Below are 17 T cell receptor beta chains sequenced from a single sample in a study of T cell responses to AZD1222 COVID-19 vaccine. Measured with immunoSEQ multiplex PCR; TCRdb has only the in-frame clones, and not every one. The table lists around 140,000 clones, about 90% of them singletons. This material consisted of peripheral blood, taken 28 days after the second AZD1222 dose. The receptors originated from an adult who received the AZD1222 COVID-19 vaccine.

Here the CDR3 DNA reads TGCGCCAGCAGCTTTACAGGGGCCGTCTCTGGAAACACCATATATTTT. Its protein product is CASSFTGAVSGNTIYF. V is TRBV5-1 and J is TRBJ1-3, with TRBD1 matching 7 bases. Germline CDR1 SGHRS, CDR2 YFSETQ. V was pared by 2 bases and J by 0 bases, with 5 bases of the junction left unmatched. The CDR3 runs to 16 residues. The complete variable domain, with remaining parts taken from reference TRBV5-1 and TRBJ1-3, reads KAGVTQTPRYLIKTRGQQVTLSCSPISGHRSVSWYQQTPGQGLQFLFEYFSETQRNKGNFPGRFSGRQFSNSRSEMNVSTLELGDSALYLCASSFTGAVSGNTIYFGEGSWLTVV.

The chain combines TRBV9 with TRBJ2-1; 7 bases agree with TRBD2. This CDR3 contains 15 residues. In germline, CDR1 is SGDLS, CDR2 YYNGEE. The V gene end was trimmed by 0 bases and the J gene end by 5 bases; junction bases not matched to a gene: 5. The CDR3 sequence is CASSVDSGPNNEQFF. The CDR3, as DNA: TGTGCCAGCAGCGTAGATAGCGGGCCAAACAATGAGCAGTTCTTC.

This clone appeared once. This chain joins TRBV11-3 and TRBJ2-1; 10 bases map to TRBD2. The CDR3 is 16 amino acids. Losses at the gene ends were 3 bases for V and 4 bases for J; bases not matched to a gene: 6. The germline V gene has CDR1 SGHNT and CDR2 YENEEA. CDR3 bases: TGTGCCAGCAGCTTGGTAACTAGCGGGAATTACAATGAGCAGTTCTTC. Translation gives CASSLVTSGNYNEQFF. The full variable domain, with the rest looked up from reference TRBV11-3 and TRBJ2-1, is EAGVVQSPRYKIIEKKQPVAFWCNPISGHNTLYWYLQNLGQGPELLIRYENEEAVDDSQLPKDRFSAERLKGVDSTLKIQPAELGDSAVYLCASSLVTSGNYNEQFFGPGTRLTVL.

This sequence joins TRBV3-1 (or the pseudogene TRBV3-2) and TRBJ2-1, with 8 bases aligning to TRBD2. Per the germline V gene, CDR1 is LGHDT and CDR2 is YNNKEL (reference sequence). The CDR3 is 15 amino acids. V dropped 4 bases and J dropped 1; count of bases not matched to a gene: 3. The CDR3 DNA reads TGTGCCAGCAGCCCCGGGGGGGGTTCCTACAATGAGCAGTTCTTC. It is translated as CASSPGGGSYNEQFF.

This rearrangement joins TRBV11-2 to TRBJ1-6; D not certain. The germline V gene has CDR1 SGHAT and CDR2 FQNNGV. Trimming cost V 2 bases and J 5 bases, with 10 bases left between them. This CDR3 is 15 amino acids long. The CDR3 here is CASSLRGQNNSPLHF. For the CDR3, the DNA is TGTGCCAGCAGCTTACGAGGGCAGAATAATTCACCCCTCCACTTT.

The chain is built from TRBV27 and TRBJ2-2; D gene uncertain. The CDR3 has 12 amino acids. Between the trimmed V and J ends, which lost 8 bases and 10 bases, there was a span of 14 bases. Germline-derived CDR1 and CDR2 are MNHEY and SMNVEV (reference sequence). The CDR3 region is CASGPRAPELFF. The CDR3 coding sequence is TGTGCCAGCGGCCCTAGGGCCCCGGAGCTGTTTTTT.

V usage is TRBV3-1 (or the pseudogene TRBV3-2) and J usage is TRBJ2-1; 7 bases are shared with TRBD2. With 4 bases clipped from V and 5 bases from J, the junction kept 17 bases outside the gene matches. Germline V CDR1 and CDR2: LGHDT, YNNKEL (reference sequence). The CDR3 consists of 18 residues. The CDR3 DNA reads TGTGCCAGCAGCCCCACGACTGAGGCCAGCGGGGCCAACAATGAGCAGTTCTTC. It encodes CASSPTTEASGANNEQFF.

The V call is TRBV19, the J call TRBJ2-2, with a tentative D call TRBD1 (6 bases). Germline V gene data show CDR1 as LNHDA and CDR2 as SQIVND (reference sequence). This CDR3 is 11 amino acids long. Trimming pared 6 bases from V and 11 bases from J, leaving 10 bases between. CDR3: CASRGDTELFF. The CDR3, as DNA: TGTGCCAGTAGGGGGGACACCGAGCTGTTTTTT.

The rearrangement joins TRBV5-8 to TRBJ1-1; tentatively, D is TRBD1 (6 bases). Germline V CDR1 and CDR2: SGHTS, YDEGEE. V lost 0 bases and J 7 bases, leaving 19 bases between the germline ends. The CDR3 spans 16 residues. CDR3 nucleotide sequence: TGTGCCAGCAGCTTGGACCCCGACAGGCAACGGGGTGAAGCTTTCTTT. Its protein product is CASSLDPDRQRGEAFF.

The chain joins TRBV24-1 to TRBJ2-1; 12 bases map to TRBD2. The ends lost 2 bases at V and 10 bases at J; junction bases unmatched: 11. The CDR3 is made up of 17 amino acids. Per the germline V gene, CDR1 is KGHDR and CDR2 is SFDVKD. The CDR3 spells CATSDWPSGRAGREQFF. CDR3 DNA: TGTGCCACCAGTGATTGGCCTAGCGGGAGGGCAGGACGGGAGCAGTTCTTC.

V gene TRBV12-5 combines with J gene TRBJ1-1, with TRBD1 matching 9 bases. The germline CDR1 and CDR2 sequences are LGHNT and FRNRAP. The CDR3 contains 17 residues. V shed 5 bases and J 2 bases; nucleotides not matched to a gene: 12. The DNA of the CDR3 is TGTGCTAGTGGTGGTTACAGGGGGCTTCAAATCAACACTGAAGCTTTCTTT. It is translated as CASGGYRGLQINTEAFF. Filled out from reference TRBV12-5 and TRBJ1-1, the complete variable domain reads DARVTQTPRHKVTEMGQEVTMRCQPILGHNTVFWYRQTMMQGLELLAYFRNRAPLDDSGMPKDRFSAEMPDATLATLKIQPSEPRDSAVYFCASGGYRGLQINTEAFFGQGTRLTVV.

The chain recombines TRBV21-1 with TRBJ2-1. TRBV21-1 corresponds to a pseudogene. The CDR3 has 15 residues. The CDR3 region is CASTLDRGVYNEQFF. The CDR3 DNA reads TGTGCCAGCACCTTGGACCGAGGGGTCTACAATGAGCAGTTCTTC.

A note on this clone: The same CDR3 can be traced to other DNA sequences in this sample. V is TRBV5-1 and J is TRBJ2-5; D gene uncertain. The V end was cut by 2 bases, the J end by 2 bases, with 7 bases between. Germline V gives CDR1 SGHRS, CDR2 YFSETQ. This CDR3 is built from 13 residues. CDR3 residues: CASSFRLQETQYF. The CDR3, as DNA: TGCGCCAGCAGCTTCCGCCTTCAAGAGACCCAGTACTTC.

V usage is TRBV19 and J usage is TRBJ2-1, with a tentative D call TRBD1 (5 bases). Germline lookup yields CDR1 LNHDA and CDR2 SQIVND (reference sequence). The V and J ends lost 3 bases and 7 bases respectively, with 13 bases between them. CDR3 length: 14 residues. The CDR3 DNA sequence: TGTGCCAGTAGTATCGGGTCAGGGAATAATGAGCAGTTCTTC. Its translation: CASSIGSGNNEQFF. Full variable domain (missing parts from reference TRBV19 and TRBJ2-1): DGGITQSPKYLFRKEGQNVTLSCEQNLNHDAMYWYRQDPGQGLRLIYYSQIVNDFQKGDIAEGYSVSREKKESFPLTVTSAQKNPTAFYLCASSIGSGNNEQFFGPGTRLTVL.

The chain links TRBV4-3 to TRBJ2-4; tentative D call: TRBD2 (6 bases). The CDR3 totals 14 residues. Germline V lookup: CDR1 LGHNA, CDR2 YSLEER. Deletions cut 0 bases from V and 7 bases from J, with 10 bases between. The CDR3 DNA sequence: TGCGCCAGCAGCCAAGATTTGAGCGGGAACATTCAGTACTTC. Protein product: CASSQDLSGNIQYF.

The rearrangement links TRBV5-1 to TRBJ2-3, with 7 bases lining up with TRBD2. Germline V gives CDR1 SGHRS, CDR2 YFSETQ. This CDR3 region has 15 residues. Trimming cost V 1 base and J 4 bases; bases outside gene matches: 6. CDR3 residues: CASSLIERGADTQYF. In DNA form, the CDR3 reads TGCGCCAGCAGCTTGATCGAACGGGGGGCAGATACGCAGTATTTT. Supplemented by reference TRBV5-1 and TRBJ2-3, the full variable domain reads KAGVTQTPRYLIKTRGQQVTLSCSPISGHRSVSWYQQTPGQGLQFLFEYFSETQRNKGNFPGRFSGRQFSNSRSEMNVSTLELGDSALYLCASSLIERGADTQYFGPGTRLTVL.

This clone has a single count. The chain combines TRBV6-5 with TRBJ2-7; perhaps TRBD1 as D (6 bases). The V and J ends lost 6 bases and 6 bases respectively, with 15 bases between them. This CDR3 has 13 amino acids. Germline loops: CDR1 MNHEY, CDR2 SVGAGI. The CDR3 bases are TGTGCCAGCAGCACAGGGTTTAGAGTCGAGCAGTACTTC. This encodes CASSTGFRVEQYF.